The clone carrying this T cell receptor (beta chain) occurred once. Its antigen is still unknown. This sample was taken from a study of cytotoxic CD8 clonotypes in ibrutinib-treated CLL. Overall study: Once patients had received a median 12 months of treatment, range 6 to 36, response samples were obtained. Study-level findings and limits: T-cell clonality at baseline went above that of age-matched healthy donors and rose and fell with circulating CD8+ T-cell counts. Public clonotypes were rare and shrank or held steady on treatment.

The CDR3 covers 14 residues. Trimming took 3 bases from V and 6 from J, leaving 16 bases between them. Germline V gives CDR1 SGDLS, CDR2 YYNGEE. Cryopreserved PBMCs yielded about 2 micrograms of genomic DNA for TCR beta libraries. Profiled with immunoSEQ multiplex PCR; TCRdb holds only in-frame clones, not every one. The data show around 310,000 clones, with around four fifths seen just once and more than 6% held by the top ten. The source was PBMCs, collected before ibrutinib treatment. This receptor was identified in a human donor with chronic lymphocytic leukemia. The rearrangement links TRBV9 to TRBJ2-7; TRBD2 is a possible D gene (5 bases). CDR3 protein: CASSEGDPLLEQYF. In DNA, the CDR3 is TGTGCCAGCAGCGAGGGAGACCCCCTCCTCGAGCAGTACTTC. Using reference TRBV9 and TRBJ2-7 for the parts outside the CDR3, the full variable domain is DSGVTQTPKHLITATGQRVTLRCSPRSGDLSVYWYQQSLDQGLQFLIQYYNGEERAKGNILERFSAQQFPDLHSELNLSSLELGDSALYFCASSEGDPLLEQYFGPGTRLTVT.